The present T cell receptor (beta chain) was sequenced within a study of shared clonotypes between healthy human individuals. On this clone: Its antigen is currently unknown. The sample has other DNA sequences that encode this CDR3 too.

Findings of the study overall: A limitation of the genetic and exposure-history diversity represented arose from few donors. Incomplete sequencing of sorted subsets was indicated by rarefaction despite large depth.

The V and J ends lost 4 bases and 9 bases, in that order; junction bases with no gene match: 6. The CDR3 is made up of 15 amino acids. Germline loops: CDR1 SSHAT, CDR2 FNYEAQ (reference sequence). Original handling: ImmunoSEQ output lacked quality scores and full-length reads, limiting matched filtering. Generated by immunoSEQ multiplex PCR, the TCRdb table keeps only in-frame clones and is missing some. The D gene and trimming were derived from the DNA, and the V and J assignments and clone size from that table. The sample carries over 1.4 million clones, around 97% recorded once. The chain links TRBV7-7 to TRBJ2-1, with 13 bases aligning to TRBD2. This TCR derives from a man under 40 in good health. Input material: naive CD4+ T cells sorted from blood. Subset specified: CD45RA+ positively selected. The CDR3 sequence: CASSSGLAGVGEQFF. The CDR3 DNA reads TGTGCCAGCAGCTCCGGACTAGCGGGAGTGGGTGAGCAGTTCTTC.